The clone carrying this TCR beta chain turned up a few times. Its antigen is still unknown. Every isolated RNA sample was fully reverse transcribed, so sequencing captured expressed TCRB transcripts. Method: immunoSEQ multiplex PCR; TCRdb's copy keeps in-frame clones and lacks some. The data show around 130,000 clones, around 9% seen once. The data belong to a study of beta chain features in type 1 diabetes. About the research overall: There was similarity between patients and healthy donors in age, gender and cell yields. Study results and caveats: TCRB CDR3 length was moderately but significantly reduced in all four CD4+ subsets of Type 1 diabetes patients. Small HLA sub-analyses could not settle whether HLA shapes TCRB rearrangement. Across patients, naive, central memory and Treg TCRB repertoires exhibited apparently greater similarity than was observed across healthy donors.

Sorting of CD4+ naive, central memory, regulatory and stem cell-like memory cells was performed via CD45RO/CCR7/CD25/CD127/CD95/CD27. This CDR3 contains 14 residues. With 4 bases clipped from V and 8 bases from J, the junction kept 7 bases outside the gene matches. Germline CDR1 is LGHNT and CDR2 is FRNRAP. The TCR originated in a man younger than 45 with type 1 diabetes. The V call is TRBV12-5, the J call TRBJ1-2, with TRBD1 identical over 10 bases. Sequencing was done on a sample of central memory CD4+ T cells from blood. As DNA, the CDR3 is TGTGCTAGTGGTTACCGGGACAGGGGAACCGGCTACACCTTC. Translating it yields CASGYRDRGTGYTF. Filled out from reference TRBV12-5 and TRBJ1-2, the complete variable domain reads DARVTQTPRHKVTEMGQEVTMRCQPILGHNTVFWYRQTMMQGLELLAYFRNRAPLDDSGMPKDRFSAEMPDATLATLKIQPSEPRDSAVYFCASGYRDRGTGYTFGSGTRLTVV.